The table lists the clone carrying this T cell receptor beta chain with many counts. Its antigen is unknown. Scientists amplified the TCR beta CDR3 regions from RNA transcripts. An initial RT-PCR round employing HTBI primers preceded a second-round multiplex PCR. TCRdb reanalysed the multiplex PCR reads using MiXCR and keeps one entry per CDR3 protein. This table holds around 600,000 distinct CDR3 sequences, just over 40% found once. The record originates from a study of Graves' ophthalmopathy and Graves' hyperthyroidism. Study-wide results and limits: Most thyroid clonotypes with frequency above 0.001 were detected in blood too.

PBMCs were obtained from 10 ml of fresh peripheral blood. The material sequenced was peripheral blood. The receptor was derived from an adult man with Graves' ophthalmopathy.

The CDR3 DNA follows: TGTGCCAGCAGTACGACAGTTAGCAATCAGCCCCAGCATTTT. It encodes CASSTTVSNQPQHF. V gene TRBV12-3 or TRBV12-4 combines with J gene TRBJ1-5, with D perhaps TRBD1 (5 bases). The length of the CDR3 is 14 residues. V lost 5 bases and J lost 0, with 8 bases in between.